The source of this T cell receptor beta chain is a study of memory CD4+ T cells and cytomegalovirus serostatus. Study background: Healthy Belgian adult donors included fewer than 10 CMV-positive and fewer than 25 CMV-negative people.

Source study methods: Out-of-frame sequences were removed, leaving a few million distinct TCRbeta sequences. The table came from immunoSEQ multiplex PCR; TCRdb's copy has only in-frame clones and leaves some out. V, J and clone size reflect that table, while D and trimming were determined from the DNA. The table lists around 33,000 clones, around 76% of them singletons. The sort gate was single viable CD3+CD4+CD8-CD45RO+ cells for memory CD4+ T cells. This clone has a handful of counts. Other DNA sequences in the same sample also yield this CDR3. Sequenced material: memory CD4+ T cells from blood. This clonotype originated in an adult in good health and CMV-seronegative. Some clones in this sample may be carry-over from other donors' samples.

The CDR3: CAWSVDTNQPQHF. The CDR3 bases are TGTGCCTGGAGTGTCGACACAAATCAGCCCCAGCATTTT. The genes are TRBV30 and TRBJ1-5; D is undetermined. From germline, CDR1 is GTSNPN and CDR2 SVGIG (reference sequence). The CDR3 is made up of 13 amino acids. Trimming removed 0 bases at V and 4 bases at J, with 7 bases between.